There are many counts of the clone carrying this T cell receptor (beta chain). Its antigen is still unknown. Each CDR3 protein gets one entry after TCRdb re-called the reads with MiXCR. The sample contains 450,000 to 600,000 distinct CDR3 sequences, over 9% of which appear only once. The source of the sample is a study of T cell repertoires in cytomegalovirus infection. Study overall: CMV infection together with matching HLA type was indicated by public TCR beta signatures.

The V and J ends lost 1 base and 7 bases respectively, with 11 bases between them. Germline-derived CDR1 and CDR2 are SGHTA and FQGNSA. The CDR3 runs to 15 residues. Study-level findings and limits: The ex vivo response was dominated by HLA-C-restricted CMV-specific TCR beta clonotypes.

The V call is TRBV7-2, the J call TRBJ1-6, with a weak D call TRBD1 (6 bases). The sequencing input was PBMCs. The sequence was collected from a human donor in good health (CMV status not recorded). Some clones in this sample may be carry-over from other donors' samples. DNA for the CDR3: TGTGCCAGCAGCTTAGACAGGGTAGGAAATTCACCCCTCCACTTT. Translated: CASSLDRVGNSPLHF. Full variable domain (rest looked up from reference TRBV7-2 and TRBJ1-6): GAGVSQSPSNKVTEKGKDVELRCDPISGHTALYWYRQSLGQGLEFLIYFQGNSAPDKSGLPSDRFSAERTGGSVSTLTIQRTQQEDSAVYLCASSLDRVGNSPLHFGNGTRLTVT.